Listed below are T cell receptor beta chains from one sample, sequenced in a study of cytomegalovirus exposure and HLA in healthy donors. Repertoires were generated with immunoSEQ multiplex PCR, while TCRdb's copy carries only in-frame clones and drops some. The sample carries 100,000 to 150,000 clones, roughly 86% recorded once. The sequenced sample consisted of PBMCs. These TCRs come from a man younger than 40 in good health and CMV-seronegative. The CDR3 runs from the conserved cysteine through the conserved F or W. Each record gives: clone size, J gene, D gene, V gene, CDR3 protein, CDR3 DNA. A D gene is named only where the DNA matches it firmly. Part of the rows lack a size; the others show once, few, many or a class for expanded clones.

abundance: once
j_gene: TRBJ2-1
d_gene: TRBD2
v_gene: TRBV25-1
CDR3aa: CASSEAGGPHNEQFF
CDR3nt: TGTGCCAGCAGTGAGGCGGGAGGGCCCCACAATGAGCAGTTCTTC

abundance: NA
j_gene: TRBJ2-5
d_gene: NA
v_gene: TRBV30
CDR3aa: CAWSTGNHYFGETQYF
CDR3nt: TGTGCCTGGAGTACGGGGAACCATTATTTCGGAGAGACCCAGTACTTC

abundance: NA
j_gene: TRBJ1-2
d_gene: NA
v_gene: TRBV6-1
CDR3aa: CASSGQFMEYGYTF
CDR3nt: TGTGCCAGCAGTGGACAGTTCATGGAATATGGCTACACCTTC

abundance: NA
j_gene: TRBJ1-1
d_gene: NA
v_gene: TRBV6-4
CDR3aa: CASSRSTEFFDTEAFF
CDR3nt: TGTGCCAGCAGTCGATCGACAGAATTTTTTGACACTGAAGCTTTCTTT

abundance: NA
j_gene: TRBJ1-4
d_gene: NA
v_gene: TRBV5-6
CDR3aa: CASSLWSGSNEKLFF
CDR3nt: TGTGCCAGCAGCTTGTGGTCCGGGTCTAATGAAAAACTGTTTTTT

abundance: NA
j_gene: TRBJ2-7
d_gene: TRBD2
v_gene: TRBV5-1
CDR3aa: CASSLRLAGEGEQYF
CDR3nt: TGCGCCAGCAGCTTGAGACTAGCGGGAGAGGGTGAGCAGTACTTC

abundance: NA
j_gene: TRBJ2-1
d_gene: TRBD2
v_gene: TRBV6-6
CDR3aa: CAGGLAGVEQFF
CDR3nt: TGTGCCGGCGGACTAGCGGGAGTTGAGCAGTTCTTC

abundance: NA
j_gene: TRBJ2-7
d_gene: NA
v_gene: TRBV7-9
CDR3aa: CASSLGGYSYEQYF
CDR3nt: TGTGCCAGCAGCTTGGGCGGGTATTCCTACGAGCAGTACTTC

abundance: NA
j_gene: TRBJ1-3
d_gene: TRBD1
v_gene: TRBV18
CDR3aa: CASSPRTGQMQDSGNTIYF
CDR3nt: TGTGCCAGCTCACCGCGGACAGGGCAAATGCAAGACTCTGGAAACACCATATATTTT

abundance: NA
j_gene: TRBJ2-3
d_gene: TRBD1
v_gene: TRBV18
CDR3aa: CASSPLAPGQSTDTQYF
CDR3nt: TGTGCCAGCTCACCATTGGCACCGGGACAGAGCACAGATACGCAGTATTTT

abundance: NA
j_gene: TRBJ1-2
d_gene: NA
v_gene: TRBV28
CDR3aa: CASSSGQTGGRYTF
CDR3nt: TGTGCCAGCAGTTCCGGACAGACCGGTGGGCGCTACACCTTC

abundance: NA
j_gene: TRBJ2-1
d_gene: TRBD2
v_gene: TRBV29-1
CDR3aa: CSVEAQREASEQFF
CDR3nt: TGCAGCGTTGAAGCCCAGCGGGAGGCTAGTGAGCAGTTCTTC

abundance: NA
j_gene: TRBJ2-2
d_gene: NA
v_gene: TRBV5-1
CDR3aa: CASSFSNWNTGELFF
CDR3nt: TGCGCCAGCAGCTTCTCAAACTGGAACACCGGGGAGCTGTTTTTT

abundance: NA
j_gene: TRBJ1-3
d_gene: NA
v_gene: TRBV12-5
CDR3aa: CASGFGALSGNTIYF
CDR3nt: TGTGCTAGTGGTTTCGGAGCCCTCTCTGGAAACACCATATATTTT

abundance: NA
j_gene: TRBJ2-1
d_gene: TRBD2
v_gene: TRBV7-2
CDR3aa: CASSLSGGTPYEQFF
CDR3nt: TGTGCCAGCAGCCTTAGCGGGGGGACCCCCTATGAGCAGTTCTTC

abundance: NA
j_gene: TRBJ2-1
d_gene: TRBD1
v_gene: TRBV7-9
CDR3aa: CASSYDRGRENEQFF
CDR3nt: TGTGCCAGCAGCTACGACAGGGGGCGGGAGAATGAGCAGTTCTTC